The next 17 T cell receptor beta chains were all read from a single sample in a study of response to subunit inactivated influenza vaccine listed by TCRdb under 2018. Library method: RT-PCR. The reads were generated on an Illumina HiSeq 2500. The public reads were reanalyzed by TCRdb: fastp trimming at Q25, MiXCR alignment, in-frame beta chains only. All rows with the same CDR3 protein become a single entry with the most common DNA and genes. This sample is represented by about 650,000 distinct CDR3 sequences; about 14% of them were singletons. The top ten constitute roughly 7.2% of the sample. Sequenced material: PBMCs from blood, taken 14 to 15 days before vaccination. The receptors stem from a man aged 50 or older who received an inactivated influenza vaccine. Donor details come from another sample of the same person, matched by shared clones.

This chain uses TRBV4-3 with TRBJ2-2; TRBD1 agrees at 7 bases. This CDR3 is 14 amino acids long. V was clipped by 3 bases and J by 3 bases; unmatched bases: 1. Germline values: CDR1 LGHNA, CDR2 YSLEER. CDR3 loop: CASSQGQHTGELFF. The CDR3 DNA sequence: TGCGCCAGCAGCCAGGGACAGCACACCGGGGAGCTGTTTTTT.

V usage is TRBV5-6 and J usage is TRBJ1-3, with no clear D. Trimming pared 4 bases from V and 4 bases from J, leaving 12 bases between. Germline values: CDR1 SGHDT, CDR2 YYEEEE. This CDR3 region has 14 residues. CDR3 residues: CASSMQRLGNTIYF. CDR3 coding DNA: TGTGCCAGCAGCATGCAGCGTCTAGGAAACACCATATATTTT.

This clonotype has a handful of counts. The gene calls are TRBV19 and TRBJ1-2; 7 nucleotides match TRBD1. This CDR3 spans 14 amino acids. The V gene end was trimmed by 3 bases and the J gene end by 4 bases; junction bases not matched to a gene: 5. Germline-derived CDR1 and CDR2 are LNHDA and SQIVND (reference sequence). The CDR3 DNA sequence: TGTGCCAGTAGTATCGACAGGGCGGCCTATGGCTACACCTTC. Translation gives CASSIDRAAYGYTF.

V and J are TRBV20-1 and TRBJ2-2; 8 nucleotides match TRBD1. The CDR3 has 16 residues. Germline V gives CDR1 DFQATT, CDR2 SNEGSKA (reference sequence). V lost 5 bases, J lost 8 bases, and 16 bases stayed unmatched. In DNA form, the CDR3 reads TGCAGTGCTCCAGATCCTGGACAGGGCGGATTGGGGGAGCTGTTTTTT. Translation: CSAPDPGQGGLGELFF.

This chain joins TRBV5-5 and TRBJ2-7; TRBD1 matches 7 bases. Germline lookup yields CDR1 SGHKS and CDR2 YYEKEE (reference sequence). This CDR3 comprises 15 residues. V lost 5 bases to trimming and J lost 3 bases; unmatched junction nucleotides: 11. CDR3 coding DNA: TGTGCCAGCAGGCTCACAGGGGCCAACTACTACGAGCAGTACTTC. This gives the protein CASRLTGANYYEQYF.

The chain recombines TRBV7-9 with TRBJ2-7; tentatively, D is TRBD1 (5 bases). Germline V gene data show CDR1 as SEHNR and CDR2 as FQNEAQ (reference sequence). The CDR3 is 13 amino acids. V gave up 5 bases and J gave up 2 bases, with 10 bases separating them. The DNA for the CDR3 is TGTGCCAGCAGCCACGACAGAGCCTACGAGCAGTACTTC. Protein product: CASSHDRAYEQYF.

This clonotype occurred a few times. This sequence joins TRBV18 and TRBJ1-3; D is ambiguous. The CDR3 loop spans 14 amino acids. V was cut by 3 bases and J by 3 bases, with 9 bases left in between. Per the germline V gene, CDR1 is KGHSH and CDR2 is LQKENI. The CDR3 region is CASSPGNLGNTIYF. In DNA, the CDR3 is TGTGCCAGCTCACCGGGGAATCTTGGAAACACCATATATTTT.

The chain is built from TRBV4-2 and TRBJ1-4; D remains ambiguous. V gave up 0 bases and J gave up 3 bases, with 11 bases separating them. This CDR3 is built from 16 residues. Germline CDR1 reads LGHNA; CDR2 reads YNFKEQ. CDR3 in DNA: TGTGCCAGCAGCCAAGATGGACCCGGGGCTAATGAAAAACTGTTTTTT. It codes for CASSQDGPGANEKLFF.

The chain links TRBV4-3 to TRBJ2-5, with 11 bases that match TRBD2. Germline CDR1 and CDR2: LGHNA and YSLEER. The CDR3 sequence is 18 residues long. J was trimmed by 5 bases and V by 4 bases; bases with no gene match: 15. The CDR3 loop is CASSLGRLAGTHWETQYF. CDR3 nucleotides: TGCGCCAGCAGCCTTGGACGACTAGCGGGGACTCATTGGGAGACCCAGTACTTC.

This clonotype was detected only a few times. The rearrangement uses TRBV7-2 and TRBJ2-5; 9 bases fit TRBD2. Germline V lookup: CDR1 SGHTA, CDR2 FQGNSA. With V trimmed by 0 bases and J by 1 base, 9 bases remained unmatched. The CDR3 contains 18 residues. CDR3: CASSLAIIGSGGQETQYF. The CDR3 bases are TGTGCCAGCAGCTTAGCGATTATAGGTAGCGGGGGCCAAGAGACCCAGTACTTC.

This clonotype was counted between two and nine times. This chain joins TRBV4-3 and TRBJ2-1; unclear D gene. Trimming cost V 4 bases and J 0 bases, with 16 bases left between them. Germline CDR1 is LGHNA and CDR2 is YSLEER. The CDR3 consists of 17 residues. CDR3 amino acids: CASSRQRGPGSYNEQFF. Written as DNA, the CDR3 is TGCGCCAGCAGCCGTCAGCGAGGACCCGGCTCCTACAATGAGCAGTTCTTC.

There are a few counts of this clonotype. The germline gene is not matched at one end of the junction; a read error may be the cause. The CDR3 here is CASSEGLAGTEQFF. In DNA, the CDR3 is TGTGCCAGCAGCGAAGGACTAGCGGGAACTGAGCAGTTCTTC. The chain has TRBV6-1 and TRBJ2-1; 12 bases are a match to TRBD2. The CDR3 has 14 residues. Germline V lookup: CDR1 MNHNS, CDR2 SASEGT.

The V gene is TRBV24-1, the J gene TRBJ2-1; 13 bases are shared with TRBD2. Looked up from germline, CDR1 is KGHDR and CDR2 is SFDVKD. The CDR3 consists of 15 residues. V was clipped by 4 bases and J by 10 bases; unmatched bases: 6. Here the CDR3 reads CATSDPGTSGIEQFF. For the CDR3, the DNA is TGTGCCACCAGTGACCCCGGGACTAGCGGGATAGAGCAGTTCTTC.

The V and J genes are TRBV15 and TRBJ2-5, with TRBD2 as a possible D gene (5 bases). In germline, CDR1 is LNHNV, CDR2 YYDKDF (reference sequence). The V end lost 1 base, the J end lost 3 bases, and 9 bases lay between the germline ends. There are 14 residues in the CDR3. The DNA of the CDR3 is TGTGCCACCAGCAGAGGCCGAGCGGAAGAGACCCAGTACTTC. This gives the protein CATSRGRAEETQYF.

The rearrangement links TRBV11-2 to TRBJ2-7; 9 bases line up with TRBD2. J lost 7 bases, V lost 5 bases, and 9 bases had no gene match. The CDR3 is 14 residues long. Germline V gene lookup returns CDR1 SGHAT and CDR2 FQNNGV. CDR3 amino acids: CASSAIAGVREQYF. The CDR3 DNA reads TGTGCCAGCAGCGCAATAGCGGGGGTACGGGAGCAGTACTTC.

This clonotype was observed a handful of times. The chain links TRBV20-1 to TRBJ2-3; 11 bases match TRBD2. From germline, CDR1 is DFQATT and CDR2 SNEGSKA (reference sequence). The CDR3 contains 18 residues. Unmatched junction bases numbered 13, after V lost 3 bases and J lost 2 bases. CDR3 coding DNA: TGCAGTGCTAGGGAGGCCGGGACTAGCGGCCTGTCCACAGATACGCAGTATTTT. Amino acid sequence: CSAREAGTSGLSTDTQYF.

J is TRBJ2-2 and V is TRBV28; D is perhaps TRBD2 (5 bases). V was trimmed by 4 bases and J by 11 bases, leaving 20 bases between them. Looked up from germline, CDR1 is MDHEN and CDR2 is SYDVKM. CDR3 length: 15 residues. CDR3 amino acids: CASSSWTARRAELFF. DNA of the CDR3: TGTGCCAGCAGTTCCTGGACTGCTAGAAGGGCCGAGCTGTTTTTT.